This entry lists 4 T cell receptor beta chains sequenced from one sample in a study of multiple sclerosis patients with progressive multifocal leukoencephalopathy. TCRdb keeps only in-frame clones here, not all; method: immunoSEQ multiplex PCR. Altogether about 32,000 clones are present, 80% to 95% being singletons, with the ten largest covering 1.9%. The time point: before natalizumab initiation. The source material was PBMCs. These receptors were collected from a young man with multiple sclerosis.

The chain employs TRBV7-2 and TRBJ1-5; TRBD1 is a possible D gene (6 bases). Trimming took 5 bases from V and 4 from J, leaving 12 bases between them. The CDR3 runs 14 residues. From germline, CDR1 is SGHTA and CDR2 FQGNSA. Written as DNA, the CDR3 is TGTGCCAGCAGCCCCCTAGGGGGGAATCAGCCCCAGCATTTT. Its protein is CASSPLGGNQPQHF.

CDR3 sequence: CASSLASGGRGPDTQYF. The DNA for the CDR3 is TGCGCCAGCAGCTTGGCTTCGGGCGGGAGGGGACCAGATACGCAGTATTTT. The chain has TRBV5-1 and TRBJ2-3, with TRBD2 identical over 9 bases. Germline V gives CDR1 SGHRS, CDR2 YFSETQ. The V gene end was trimmed by 0 bases and the J gene end by 4 bases; junction bases not matched to a gene: 9. The CDR3 length is 17 residues.

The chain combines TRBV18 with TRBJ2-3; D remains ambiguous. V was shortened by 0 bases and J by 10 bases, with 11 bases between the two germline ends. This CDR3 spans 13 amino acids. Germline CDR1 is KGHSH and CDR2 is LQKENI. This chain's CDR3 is CASSPPTETAQYF. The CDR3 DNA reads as TGTGCCAGCTCACCACCTACAGAAACGGCGCAGTATTTT.

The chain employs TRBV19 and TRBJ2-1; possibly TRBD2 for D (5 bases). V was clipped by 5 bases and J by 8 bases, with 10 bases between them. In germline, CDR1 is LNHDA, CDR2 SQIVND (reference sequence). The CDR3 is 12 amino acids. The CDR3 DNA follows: TGTGCCAGTAGTGTCACTAGACATGAGCAGTTCTTC. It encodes CASSVTRHEQFF.